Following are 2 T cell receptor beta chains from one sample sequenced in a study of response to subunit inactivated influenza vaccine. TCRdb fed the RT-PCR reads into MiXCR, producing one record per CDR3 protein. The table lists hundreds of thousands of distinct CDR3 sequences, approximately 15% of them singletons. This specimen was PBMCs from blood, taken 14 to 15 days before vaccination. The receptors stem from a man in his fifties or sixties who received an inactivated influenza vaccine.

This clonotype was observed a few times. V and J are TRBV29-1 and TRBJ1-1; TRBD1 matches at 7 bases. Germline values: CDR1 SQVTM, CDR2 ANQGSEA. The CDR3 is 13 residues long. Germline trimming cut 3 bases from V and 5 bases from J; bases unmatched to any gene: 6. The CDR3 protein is CSVEKTGKTEAFF. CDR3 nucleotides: TGCAGCGTTGAGAAGACAGGGAAAACTGAAGCTTTCTTT.

CDR3 nucleotides: TGTGCCAGCGAATGGGGGTCCGAGCAGTACTTC. Its protein product is CASEWGSEQYF. The chain combines TRBV2 with TRBJ2-7; tentatively, D is TRBD1 or TRBD2 (5 bases each). Germline assignment: CDR1 SNHLY and CDR2 FYNNEI. Trimming removed 8 bases at V and 6 bases at J, with 11 bases between. This CDR3 has 11 residues.